This T cell receptor beta chain was captured in a study of shared clonotypes between healthy human individuals. The study's findings and limits: With a handful of donors compared, 4.5% to 6.5% of naive CD4 clonotypes were shared.

Sequencing used immunoSEQ multiplex PCR; TCRdb keeps in-frame clones, though not all of them. The sample shows about a million clones, 76% of them seen only once. Per germline, CDR1 SGHRS and CDR2 YFSETQ. This CDR3 contains 16 residues. V lost 3 bases, J lost 4 bases, and 8 bases stayed unmatched. Note on this clone: Its antigen is unidentified.

Source material: memory CD4+ T cells sorted from blood. The sample's subset: CD45RA-negative fraction. The sequence came from a young man in good health. The V call is TRBV5-1, the J call TRBJ2-3; the match to TRBD2 covers 10 bases. The CDR3 is CASSSVPGLASDTQYF. The CDR3 coding sequence is TGCGCCAGCAGCTCGGTTCCGGGACTAGCGTCAGATACGCAGTATTTT.